This T cell receptor beta chain was sequenced in a study of cytomegalovirus exposure and HLA in healthy donors. Study details: The Caucasian-associated ancestry cluster contained more than 75% of the roughly 400 genotyped donors. Study-wide results and caveats: The investigators catalogued 164 TCR beta chains as cytomegalovirus-associated.

The PCR used 60 Vbeta and 13 Jbeta primers. Sequenced by immunoSEQ multiplex PCR; TCRdb stores in-frame clones only, minus some. The sample has approximately 150,000 clones, 77% seen once. In the case of this clone: Its antigen is currently unknown.

The material sequenced was PBMCs. The receptor was isolated from a woman aged 40 to 49 in good health and CMV-seropositive.

CDR3: CASSYGRDLDKQFF. In nucleotides, the CDR3 is TGTGCCAGCAGTTACGGCAGGGATTTAGATAAGCAGTTCTTC. This chain links TRBV6-6 with TRBJ2-1; maybe TRBD1 (5 bases). The CDR3 spans 14 residues. V gave up 2 bases and J gave up 11 bases, with 16 bases separating them. In germline, CDR1 is MNHNY, CDR2 SVGAGI (reference sequence).